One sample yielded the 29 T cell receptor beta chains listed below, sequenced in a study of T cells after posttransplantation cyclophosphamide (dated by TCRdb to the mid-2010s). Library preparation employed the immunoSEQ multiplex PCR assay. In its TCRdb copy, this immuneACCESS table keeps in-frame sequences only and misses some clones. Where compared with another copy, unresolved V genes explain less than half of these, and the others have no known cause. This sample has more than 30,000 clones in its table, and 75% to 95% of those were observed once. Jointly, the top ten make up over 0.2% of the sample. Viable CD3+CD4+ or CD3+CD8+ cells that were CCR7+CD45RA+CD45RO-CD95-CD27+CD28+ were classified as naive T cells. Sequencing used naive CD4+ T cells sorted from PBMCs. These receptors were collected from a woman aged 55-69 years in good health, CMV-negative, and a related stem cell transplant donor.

CDR3 sequence: CSVWDSYGYTF. The DNA of the CDR3 is TGCAGCGTCTGGGACAGCTATGGCTACACCTTC. This chain connects TRBV29-1 to TRBJ1-2, with 7 bases identical to TRBD1. Germline CDR1 is SQVTM and CDR2 is ANQGSEA. Germline trimming cut 6 bases from V and 4 bases from J; bases unmatched to any gene: 2. The CDR3 is 11 residues long.

The chain's CDR3 is CASSQEGEKLFF. CDR3 coding DNA: TGCGCCAGCAGCCAAGAGGGCGAAAAACTGTTTTTT. This chain uses TRBV4-3 with TRBJ1-4; the D is unclear. The CDR3 runs to 12 residues. V was cut by 0 bases and J by 8 bases, with 4 bases left in between. From germline, CDR1 is LGHNA and CDR2 YSLEER.

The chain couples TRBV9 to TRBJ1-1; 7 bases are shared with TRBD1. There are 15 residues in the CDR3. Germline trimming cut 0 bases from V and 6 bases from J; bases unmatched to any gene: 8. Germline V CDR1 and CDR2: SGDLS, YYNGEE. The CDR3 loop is CASSVVSRGRAEAFF. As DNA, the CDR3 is TGTGCCAGCAGCGTAGTATCGAGGGGGCGGGCTGAAGCTTTCTTT.

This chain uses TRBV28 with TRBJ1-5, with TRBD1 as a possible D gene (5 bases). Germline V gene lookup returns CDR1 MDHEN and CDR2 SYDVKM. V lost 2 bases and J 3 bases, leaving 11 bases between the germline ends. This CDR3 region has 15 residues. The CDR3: CASSLRDSNNQPQHF. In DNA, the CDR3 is TGTGCCAGCAGTTTAAGAGACAGTAACAATCAGCCCCAGCATTTT.

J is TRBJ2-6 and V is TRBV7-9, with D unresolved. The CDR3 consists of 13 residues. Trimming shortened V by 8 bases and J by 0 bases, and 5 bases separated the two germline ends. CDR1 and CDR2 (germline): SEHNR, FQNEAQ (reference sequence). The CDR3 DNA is TGTGCCAGCTTCCTCTCTGGGGCCAACGTCCTGACTTTC. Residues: CASFLSGANVLTF.

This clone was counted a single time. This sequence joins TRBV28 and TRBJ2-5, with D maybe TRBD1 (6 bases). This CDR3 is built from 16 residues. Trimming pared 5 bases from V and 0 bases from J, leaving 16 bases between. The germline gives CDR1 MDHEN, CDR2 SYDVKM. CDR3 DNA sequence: TGTGCCAGCAGTCGCAAGGGACACCCGTACCAAGAGACCCAGTACTTC. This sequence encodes CASSRKGHPYQETQYF. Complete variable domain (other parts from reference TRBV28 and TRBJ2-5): DVKVTQSSRYLVKRTGEKVFLECVQDMDHENMFWYRQDPGLGLRLIYFSYDVKMKEKGDIPEGYSVSREKKERFSLILESASTNQTSMYLCASSRKGHPYQETQYFGPGTRLLVL.

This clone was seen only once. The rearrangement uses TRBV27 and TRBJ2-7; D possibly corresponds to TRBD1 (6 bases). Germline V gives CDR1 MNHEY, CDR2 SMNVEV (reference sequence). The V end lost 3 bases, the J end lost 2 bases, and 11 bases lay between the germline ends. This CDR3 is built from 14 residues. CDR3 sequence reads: CASSFGTLTYEQYF. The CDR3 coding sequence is TGTGCCAGCAGTTTCGGGACATTGACCTACGAGCAGTACTTC.

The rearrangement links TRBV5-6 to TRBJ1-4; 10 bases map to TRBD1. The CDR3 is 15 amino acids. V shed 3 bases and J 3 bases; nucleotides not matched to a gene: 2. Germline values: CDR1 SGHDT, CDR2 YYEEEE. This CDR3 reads CASSSGQGSNEKLFF. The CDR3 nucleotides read TGTGCCAGCAGCTCGGGACAGGGGTCTAATGAAAAACTGTTTTTT.

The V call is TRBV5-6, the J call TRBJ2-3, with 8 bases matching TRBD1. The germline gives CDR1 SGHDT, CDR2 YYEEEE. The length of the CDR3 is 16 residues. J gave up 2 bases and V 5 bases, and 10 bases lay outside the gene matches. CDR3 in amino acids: CASSRVARGPTDTQYF. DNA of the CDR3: TGTGCCAGCAGTCGAGTGGCCAGGGGGCCCACAGATACGCAGTATTTT.

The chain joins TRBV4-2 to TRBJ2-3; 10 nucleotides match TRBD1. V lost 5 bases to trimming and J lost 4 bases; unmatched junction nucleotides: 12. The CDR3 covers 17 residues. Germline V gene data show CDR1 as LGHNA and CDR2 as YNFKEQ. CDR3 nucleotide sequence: TGTGCCAGCAGCACAGCCCGGGACAGGGGATTGGCAGATACGCAGTATTTT. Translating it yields CASSTARDRGLADTQYF.

CDR3 in DNA: TGTGCCAGTAAAATAGACAGGGGAAATGAGCAGTTCTTC. Amino acid sequence: CASKIDRGNEQFF. J is TRBJ2-1 and V is TRBV19; 8 nucleotides align to TRBD1. The CDR3 extends over 13 amino acids. With V trimmed by 7 bases and J by 7 bases, 6 bases remained unmatched. Per the germline V gene, CDR1 is LNHDA and CDR2 is SQIVND (reference sequence).

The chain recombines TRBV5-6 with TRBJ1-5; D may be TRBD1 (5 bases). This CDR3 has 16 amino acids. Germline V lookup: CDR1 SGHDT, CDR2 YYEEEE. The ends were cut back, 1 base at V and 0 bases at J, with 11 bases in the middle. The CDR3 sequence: CASSLRSTGSNQPQHF. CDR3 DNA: TGTGCCAGCAGCTTGCGGTCCACAGGTAGCAATCAGCCCCAGCATTTT. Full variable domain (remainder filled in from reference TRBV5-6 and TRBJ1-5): DAGVTQSPTHLIKTRGQQVTLRCSPKSGHDTVSWYQQALGQGPQFIFQYYEEEERQRGNFPDRFSGHQFPNYSSELNVNALLLGDSALYLCASSLRSTGSNQPQHFGDGTRLSIL.

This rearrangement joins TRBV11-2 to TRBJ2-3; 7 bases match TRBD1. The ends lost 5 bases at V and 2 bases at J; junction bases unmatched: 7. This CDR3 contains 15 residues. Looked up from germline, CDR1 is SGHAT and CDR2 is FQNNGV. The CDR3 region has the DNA TGTGCCAGCAGCCCCAGACAGGGCCACACAGATACGCAGTATTTT. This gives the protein CASSPRQGHTDTQYF.

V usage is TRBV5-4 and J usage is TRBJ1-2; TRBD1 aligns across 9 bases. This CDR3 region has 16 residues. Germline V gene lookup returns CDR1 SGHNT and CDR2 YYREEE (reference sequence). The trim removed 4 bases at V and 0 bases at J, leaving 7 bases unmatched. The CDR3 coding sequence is TGTGCCAGCAGCATGGCTAGGACAGGGGCTAACTATGGCTACACCTTC. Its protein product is CASSMARTGANYGYTF.

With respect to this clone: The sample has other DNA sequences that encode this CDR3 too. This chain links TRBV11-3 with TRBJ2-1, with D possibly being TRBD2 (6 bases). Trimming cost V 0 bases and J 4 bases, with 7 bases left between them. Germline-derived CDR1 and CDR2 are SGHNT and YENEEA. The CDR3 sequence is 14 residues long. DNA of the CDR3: TGTGCCAGCAGCTTAGAGCGGGGATACAATGAGCAGTTCTTC. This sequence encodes CASSLERGYNEQFF.

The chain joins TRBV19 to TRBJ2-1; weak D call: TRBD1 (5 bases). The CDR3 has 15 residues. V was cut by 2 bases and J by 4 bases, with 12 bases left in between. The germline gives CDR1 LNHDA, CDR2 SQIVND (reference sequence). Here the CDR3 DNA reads TGTGCCAGTAGTATATCCAGGGCAGGGTACAATGAGCAGTTCTTC. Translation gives CASSISRAGYNEQFF.

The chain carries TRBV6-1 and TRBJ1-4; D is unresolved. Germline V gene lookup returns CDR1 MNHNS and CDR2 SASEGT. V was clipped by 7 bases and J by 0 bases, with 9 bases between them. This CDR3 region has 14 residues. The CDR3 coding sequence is TGTGCCAGCACCGAGCGGGCAACTAATGAAAAACTGTTTTTT. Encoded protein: CASTERATNEKLFF.

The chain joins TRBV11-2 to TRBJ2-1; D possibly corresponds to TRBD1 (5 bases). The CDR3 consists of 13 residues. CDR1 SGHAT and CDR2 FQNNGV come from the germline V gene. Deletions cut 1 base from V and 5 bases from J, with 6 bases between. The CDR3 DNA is TGTGCCAGCAGCTTAGGACAGAACAATGAGCAGTTCTTC. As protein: CASSLGQNNEQFF. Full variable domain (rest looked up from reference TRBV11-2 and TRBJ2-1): EAGVAQSPRYKIIEKRQSVAFWCNPISGHATLYWYQQILGQGPKLLIQFQNNGVVDDSQLPKDRFSAERLKGVDSTLKIQPAKLEDSAVYLCASSLGQNNEQFFGPGTRLTVL.

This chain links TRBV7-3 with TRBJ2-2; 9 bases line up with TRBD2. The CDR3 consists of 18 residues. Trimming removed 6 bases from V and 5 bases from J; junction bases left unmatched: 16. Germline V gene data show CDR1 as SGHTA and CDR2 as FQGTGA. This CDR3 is CASSFSPVSGSGTGELFF. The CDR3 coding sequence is TGTGCCAGCAGTTTCTCCCCTGTTAGCGGGAGCGGAACCGGGGAGCTGTTTTTT.

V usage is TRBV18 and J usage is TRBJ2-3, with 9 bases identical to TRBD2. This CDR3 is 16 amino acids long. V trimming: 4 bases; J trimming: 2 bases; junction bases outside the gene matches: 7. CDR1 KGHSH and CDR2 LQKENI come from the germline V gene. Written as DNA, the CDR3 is TGTGCCAGCTCACTACACGGACTAGCGAACACAGATACGCAGTATTTT. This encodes CASSLHGLANTDTQYF.

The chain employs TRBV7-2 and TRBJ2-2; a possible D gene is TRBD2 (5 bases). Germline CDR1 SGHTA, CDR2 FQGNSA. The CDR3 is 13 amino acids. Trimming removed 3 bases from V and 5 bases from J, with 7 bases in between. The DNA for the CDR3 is TGTGCCAGCAGCTTGCCGGGGACCGGGGAGCTGTTTTTT. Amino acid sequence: CASSLPGTGELFF.

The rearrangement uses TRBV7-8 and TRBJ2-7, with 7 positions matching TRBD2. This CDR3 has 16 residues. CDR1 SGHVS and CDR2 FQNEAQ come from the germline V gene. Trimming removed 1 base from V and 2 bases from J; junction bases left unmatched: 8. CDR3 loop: CASSLGLGRVAYEQYF. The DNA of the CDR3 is TGTGCCAGCAGCTTAGGCCTAGGGAGGGTTGCCTACGAGCAGTACTTC.

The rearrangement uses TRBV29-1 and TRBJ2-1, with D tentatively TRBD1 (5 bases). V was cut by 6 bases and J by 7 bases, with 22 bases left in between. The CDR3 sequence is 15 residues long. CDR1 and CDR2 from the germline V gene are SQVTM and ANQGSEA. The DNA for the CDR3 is TGCAGCGTCCACTTCGAAGGGGCCCCCAGGAATGAGCAGTTCTTC. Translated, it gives CSVHFEGAPRNEQFF.

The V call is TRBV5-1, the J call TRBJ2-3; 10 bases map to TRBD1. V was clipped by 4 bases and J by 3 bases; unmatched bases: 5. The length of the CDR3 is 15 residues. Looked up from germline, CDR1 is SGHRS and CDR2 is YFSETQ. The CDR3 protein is CASSRGQGWTDTQYF. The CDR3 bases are TGCGCCAGCAGCAGGGGACAGGGGTGGACAGATACGCAGTATTTT.

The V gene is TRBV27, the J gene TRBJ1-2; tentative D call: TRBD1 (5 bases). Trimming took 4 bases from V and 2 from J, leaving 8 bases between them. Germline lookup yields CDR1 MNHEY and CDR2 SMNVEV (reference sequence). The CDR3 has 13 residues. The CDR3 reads CASSSDKNYGYTF. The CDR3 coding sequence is TGTGCCAGCAGTTCGGACAAGAACTATGGCTACACCTTC.

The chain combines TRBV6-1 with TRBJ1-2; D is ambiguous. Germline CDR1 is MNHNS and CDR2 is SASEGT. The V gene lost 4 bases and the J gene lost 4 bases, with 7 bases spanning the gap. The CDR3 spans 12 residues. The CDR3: CASSADTYGYTF. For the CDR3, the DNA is TGTGCCAGCAGTGCCGACACCTATGGCTACACCTTC.

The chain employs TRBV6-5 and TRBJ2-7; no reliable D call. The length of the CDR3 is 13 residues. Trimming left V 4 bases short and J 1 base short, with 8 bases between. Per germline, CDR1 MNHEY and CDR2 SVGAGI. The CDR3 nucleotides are TGTGCCAGCAGTTCGCGACAATCCTACGAGCAGTACTTC. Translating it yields CASSSRQSYEQYF.

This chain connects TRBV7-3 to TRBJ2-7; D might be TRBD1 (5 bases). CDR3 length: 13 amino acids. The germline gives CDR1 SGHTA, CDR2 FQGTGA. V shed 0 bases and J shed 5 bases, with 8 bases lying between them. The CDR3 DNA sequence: TGTGCCAGCAGCTTAACTTGGGGCAACGAGCAGTACTTC. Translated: CASSLTWGNEQYF.

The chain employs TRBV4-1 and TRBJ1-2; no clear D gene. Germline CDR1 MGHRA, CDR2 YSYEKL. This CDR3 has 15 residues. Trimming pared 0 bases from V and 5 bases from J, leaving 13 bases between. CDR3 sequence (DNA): TGCGCCAGCAGCCAAGAGTTCCGGTTAGCATATGGCTACACCTTC. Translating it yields CASSQEFRLAYGYTF.